These 27 T cell receptor beta chains were all obtained from the same sample, sequenced in a study of T-cell reconstitution after alpha-beta-depleted transplantation in children. It was with unique molecular identifiers that the TCRbeta library was prepared. A single record per CDR3 protein comes from TCRdb applying MiXCR to the PCR reads. The sample records 450,000 to 600,000 distinct CDR3 sequences, around 19% being singletons. The sample in question was PBMCs from the stem cell graft donor, obtained from the stem cell graft. These TCRs come from a human donor who donated a stem cell graft to a child with acute lymphoblastic leukemia.

V usage is TRBV4-1 and J usage is TRBJ1-5, with 9 nucleotides matching TRBD1. The CDR3 extends over 16 amino acids. Trimming removed 0 bases from V and 7 bases from J; junction bases left unmatched: 7. In germline, CDR1 is MGHRA, CDR2 YSYEKL. CDR3 loop: CASSQDRTGALQPQHF. The CDR3 DNA sequence: TGCGCCAGCAGCCAAGATAGGACAGGGGCATTACAGCCCCAGCATTTT.

The table lists this clonotype with a few counts. This chain joins TRBV25-1 and TRBJ2-3; tentatively, D is TRBD2 (7 bases). V was pared by 6 bases and J by 0 bases, with 10 bases between. The CDR3 contains 14 residues. In germline, CDR1 is MGHDK, CDR2 SYGVNS. CDR3 DNA sequence: TGTGCCAGCAGGGGGGGGCGCAGCACAGATACGCAGTATTTT. The encoded protein is CASRGGRSTDTQYF.

This clonotype was seen only a few times. This chain links TRBV24-1 with TRBJ1-1; perhaps TRBD1 as D (5 bases). Germline V lookup: CDR1 KGHDR, CDR2 SFDVKD. CDR3 size: 14 residues. The V gene lost 3 bases and the J gene lost 7 bases, with 14 bases spanning the gap. CDR3 sequence reads: CATSDLRGGGEAFF. CDR3 bases: TGTGCCACCAGTGATCTGAGGGGAGGAGGTGAAGCTTTCTTT.

J is TRBJ1-5 and V is TRBV7-3, with D possibly TRBD1 on 6 matching bases. V lost 1 base, J lost 7 bases, and 14 bases lay in between. The CDR3 is 15 amino acids. Germline lookup yields CDR1 SGHTA and CDR2 FQGTGA. The CDR3, as DNA: TGTGCCAGCAGCTTAATGGGGGGCGCAGAACAGCCCCAGCATTTT. Amino acids: CASSLMGGAEQPQHF.

The chain couples TRBV19 to TRBJ2-3, with D tentatively TRBD2 (6 bases). V was shortened by 5 bases and J by 0 bases, with 15 bases between the two germline ends. The CDR3 sequence is 16 residues long. Germline V lookup: CDR1 LNHDA, CDR2 SQIVND (reference sequence). The CDR3 DNA reads as TGTGCCAGTAGTCCCCCGGGGAGCGGGAGCACAGATACGCAGTATTTT. Translation gives CASSPPGSGSTDTQYF.

The chain recombines TRBV5-1 with TRBJ1-2; D gene ambiguous. Trimming removed 2 bases from V and 3 bases from J, with 11 bases in between. Germline lookup yields CDR1 SGHRS and CDR2 YFSETQ. The CDR3 consists of 14 residues. The CDR3 coding sequence is TGCGCCAGCAGCTTATTTCCGGGAGACTATGGCTACACCTTC. Encoded protein: CASSLFPGDYGYTF.

The CDR3 region has the DNA TGTGCCAGCAGTTACAGGGGGGGTGGTGAAAAACTGTTTTTT. Encoded protein: CASSYRGGGEKLFF. This chain uses TRBV6-5 with TRBJ1-4, with a weak D call TRBD1 (6 bases). Germline CDR1 MNHEY, CDR2 SVGAGI. Between the trimmed V and J ends, which lost 2 bases and 7 bases, there was a span of 11 bases. The CDR3 is 14 amino acids.

CDR3 region: CASGSWRAVSDEQFF. The CDR3 DNA follows: TGTGCTAGTGGTTCCTGGAGGGCCGTGTCAGATGAGCAGTTCTTC. The J gene is TRBJ2-1, the V gene TRBV12-5, with a weak D call TRBD2 (6 bases). The CDR3 totals 15 residues. Trimming left V 4 bases short and J 8 bases short, with 18 bases between. Germline CDR1 and CDR2: LGHNT and FRNRAP.

The chain links TRBV12-3 or TRBV12-4 to TRBJ2-3; D is undetermined. The CDR3 is 12 amino acids. Deletions cut 5 bases from V and 6 bases from J, with 9 bases between. In nucleotides, the CDR3 is TGTGCCAGCAGTGTATGGGTGGATACGCAGTATTTT. Protein: CASSVWVDTQYF.

The genes are TRBV7-3 and TRBJ2-2, with 12 positions matching TRBD2. With 5 bases clipped from V and 4 bases from J, the junction kept 17 bases outside the gene matches. Germline V gene data show CDR1 as SGHTA and CDR2 as FQGTGA. This CDR3 is 20 amino acids long. CDR3 in amino acids: CASSPNPRLAGARITGELFF. CDR3 in DNA: TGTGCCAGCAGCCCAAACCCCAGACTAGCGGGAGCTCGGATCACCGGGGAGCTGTTTTTT. The whole variable domain, remainder taken from reference TRBV7-3 and TRBJ2-2, is GAGVSQTPSNKVTEKGKYVELRCDPISGHTALYWYRQSLGQGPEFLIYFQGTGAADDSGLPNDRFFAVRPEGSVSTLKIQRTERGDSAVYLCASSPNPRLAGARITGELFFGEGSRLTVL.

This clonotype was seen a few times. The chain uses TRBV2 and TRBJ1-1, with a tentative D call TRBD1 (5 bases). The ends were cut back, 3 bases at V and 10 bases at J, with 18 bases in the middle. CDR1 and CDR2 from the germline V gene are SNHLY and FYNNEI. The CDR3 runs to 14 residues. Written as DNA, the CDR3 is TGTGCCAGCAGTGAGGGGGTTAGTGTCGCGAGAGCTTTCTTT. Translation gives CASSEGVSVARAFF.

V usage is TRBV20-1 and J usage is TRBJ2-7; weak D call: TRBD1 (5 bases). CDR1 is DFQATT and CDR2 is SNEGSKA in the germline V gene (reference sequence). This CDR3 region has 14 residues. V lost 1 base to trimming and J lost 2 bases, with 12 bases between them. CDR3 amino acids: CSARVAGPTYEQYF. The CDR3 nucleotides are TGCAGTGCTAGAGTGGCAGGGCCCACCTACGAGCAGTACTTC.

V usage is TRBV15 and J usage is TRBJ1-4; D gene unclear. Trimming took 0 bases from V and 12 from J, leaving 20 bases between them. The length of the CDR3 is 16 residues. Germline V CDR1 and CDR2: LNHNV, YYDKDF (reference sequence). CDR3 sequence: CATSREEGFPPHELFF. CDR3 coding DNA: TGTGCCACCAGCAGAGAGGAAGGGTTTCCCCCTCATGAACTGTTTTTT.

There are a few counts of this clonotype. This CDR3 is CASKRDRAQPQHF. CDR3 in DNA: TGTGCCAGCAAGAGGGACAGGGCTCAGCCCCAGCATTTT. This chain links TRBV27 with TRBJ1-5; 9 nucleotides match TRBD1. Per the germline V gene, CDR1 is MNHEY and CDR2 is SMNVEV (reference sequence). The J segment lost 6 bases and the V segment lost 7 bases, leaving 4 bases of the junction unmatched. This CDR3 contains 13 residues.

This clonotype was counted ten times or more. The gene calls are TRBV20-1 and TRBJ2-2; 8 bases fit TRBD2. CDR1 and CDR2 (germline): DFQATT, SNEGSKA (reference sequence). This CDR3 has 15 residues. V shed 3 bases, J shed 5 bases, and the junction held 8 bases outside the gene matches. CDR3 amino acids: CSASHLAGFTGELFF. For the CDR3, the DNA is TGCAGTGCTAGTCATCTAGCGGGTTTTACCGGGGAGCTGTTTTTT.

This clonotype was seen a few times. This sequence joins TRBV5-1 and TRBJ1-1; D remains unclear. Germline-derived CDR1 and CDR2 are SGHRS and YFSETQ. The CDR3 extends over 13 amino acids. The ends were cut back, 0 bases at V and 5 bases at J, with 8 bases in the middle. The DNA of the CDR3 is TGCGCCAGCAGCTTGGACACGCGGACTGAAGCTTTCTTT. Protein: CASSLDTRTEAFF.

This clonotype was counted between two and nine times. The V gene is TRBV7-9, the J gene TRBJ1-2; possible D gene TRBD1, 6 bases. Trimming left V 6 bases short and J 4 bases short, with 18 bases between. This CDR3 region has 15 residues. Germline V gene data show CDR1 as SEHNR and CDR2 as FQNEAQ (reference sequence). This chain's CDR3 is CASRGALGGTYGYTF. The CDR3 DNA follows: TGTGCCAGCAGGGGAGCTTTAGGGGGGACCTATGGCTACACCTTC. The whole variable domain, filled in from reference TRBV7-9 and TRBJ1-2, reads DTGVSQNPRHKITKRGQNVTFRCDPISEHNRLYWYRQTLGQGPEFLTYFQNEAQLEKSRLLSDRFSAERPKGSFSTLEIQRTEQGDSAMYLCASRGALGGTYGYTFGSGTRLTVV.

A few counts support this clonotype. The chain links TRBV18 to TRBJ1-1, with D possibly matching TRBD1 (6 bases). The CDR3 totals 16 residues. Trimming pared 6 bases from V and 1 base from J, leaving 18 bases between. Germline V gene lookup returns CDR1 KGHSH and CDR2 LQKENI. The CDR3 nucleotides read TGTGCCAGCTCCGTTTGGCCAGGGGTAGGGAACACTGAAGCTTTCTTT. This encodes CASSVWPGVGNTEAFF. Looking up the rest from reference TRBV18 and TRBJ1-1 gives the full variable domain: NAGVMQNPRHLVRRRGQEARLRCSPMKGHSHVYWYRQLPEEGLKFMVYLQKENIIDESGMPKERFSAEFPKEGPSILRIQQVVRGDSAAYFCASSVWPGVGNTEAFFGQGTRLTVV.

The rearrangement joins TRBV5-1 to TRBJ1-2; D possibly corresponds to TRBD1 (5 bases). The germline V gene has CDR1 SGHRS and CDR2 YFSETQ. The CDR3 consists of 16 residues. The V end lost 3 bases, the J end lost 4 bases, and 19 bases lay between the germline ends. The CDR3 is CASSWGRGLKGYGYTF. The CDR3 DNA reads as TGCGCCAGCAGCTGGGGCCGGGGCCTTAAGGGCTATGGCTACACCTTC. Combining the CDR3 with reference TRBV5-1 and TRBJ1-2 gives the whole variable domain KAGVTQTPRYLIKTRGQQVTLSCSPISGHRSVSWYQQTPGQGLQFLFEYFSETQRNKGNFPGRFSGRQFSNSRSEMNVSTLELGDSALYLCASSWGRGLKGYGYTFGSGTRLTVV.

This clonotype was detected ten times or more. The V and J genes are TRBV7-6 and TRBJ1-1, with no clear D. CDR1 is SGHVS and CDR2 is FNYEAQ in the germline V gene. V lost 0 bases and J 5 bases, leaving 7 bases between the germline ends. The CDR3 sequence is 13 residues long. Here the CDR3 DNA reads TGTGCCAGCAGCTTAGCGTGGCAGACTGAAGCTTTCTTT. This translates into CASSLAWQTEAFF.

This clonotype has more than one count but fewer than ten. The chain employs TRBV12-3 or TRBV12-4 and TRBJ2-5, with 7 bases matching TRBD2. This CDR3 has 14 residues. V lost 2 bases and J lost 5; bases outside the gene matches: 5. The CDR3 DNA follows: TGTGCCAGCAGTTTAAGCGGGACTGGGGAGACCCAGTACTTC. It yields the protein CASSLSGTGETQYF.

In nucleotides, the CDR3 is TGCGCCAGCAGCCCAATACCGGGCGCCGGAAGGGGACTCGATGGCTACACCTTC. Translation: CASSPIPGAGRGLDGYTF. The V and J genes are TRBV5-1 and TRBJ1-2; possible D gene TRBD1, 5 bases. Germline assignment: CDR1 SGHRS and CDR2 YFSETQ. The CDR3 totals 18 residues. V shed 4 bases and J shed 6 bases, with 28 bases lying between them.

This chain joins TRBV10-3 and TRBJ2-7, with D hard to call. Per the germline V gene, CDR1 is ENHRY and CDR2 is SYGVKD. This CDR3 has 13 amino acids. V lost 4 bases and J 1 base, leaving 8 bases between the germline ends. The CDR3 bases are TGTGCCATCAGTGTAGGCTCATCCTACGAGCAGTACTTC. The encoded protein is CAISVGSSYEQYF.

This chain links TRBV7-3 with TRBJ2-7; possibly TRBD2 for D (6 bases). The length of the CDR3 is 15 residues. CDR1 is SGHTA, CDR2 FQGTGA, per germline. The V end was cut by 5 bases, the J end by 3 bases, with 17 bases between. The CDR3 DNA is TGTGCCAGCAGCCCCACGGCGGGGAGTCTCTACGAGCAGTACTTC. Protein product: CASSPTAGSLYEQYF.

This clonotype was seen more than once but under ten times. The rearrangement uses TRBV29-1 and TRBJ2-3; D not certain. The CDR3 loop spans 11 amino acids. CDR1 and CDR2 from the germline V gene are SQVTM and ANQGSEA. Trimming took 3 bases from V and 8 from J, leaving 9 bases between them. The chain's CDR3 is CSVDVLATQYF. The CDR3 DNA reads as TGCAGCGTTGACGTTTTGGCTACGCAGTATTTT.

The chain joins TRBV10-2 to TRBJ1-1; D perhaps matches TRBD1 (6 bases). V lost 10 bases, J lost 4 bases, and 22 bases lay in between. Germline lookup yields CDR1 WSHSY and CDR2 SAAADI. The CDR3 contains 15 residues. The CDR3 is CATEMGGPRGTEAFF. The CDR3 bases are TGCGCCACCGAGATGGGGGGCCCGCGGGGCACTGAAGCTTTCTTT.

There are a few counts of this clonotype. The V gene is TRBV5-1, the J gene TRBJ1-1; a weak D match, TRBD1 (5 bases). Germline V gene data show CDR1 as SGHRS and CDR2 as YFSETQ. V was cut by 0 bases and J by 7 bases, with 13 bases left in between. The CDR3 runs to 14 residues. CDR3 protein: CASSLERQLHEAFF. Here the CDR3 DNA reads TGCGCCAGCAGCTTGGAAAGACAGCTCCATGAAGCTTTCTTT.